The sequence of this TCR beta chain was determined in a study of breast tumors, draining lymph nodes, adjacent tissues (dated by TCRdb to 2016 to 2017). Concerning the study at large: In breast cancer patients, the study compared the TCR beta repertoires of tumor, adjacent nontumor tissue and axillary lymph nodes. In human breast cancer, the study set out to assess how tumor, surrounding tissue and draining lymph node repertoires relate to one another and whether T cells might be exchanged between them.

The listed sequencing device is Illumina HiSeq 2000. Multiplex PCR amplification was used to build the TCR beta chain libraries. The amplified TCR beta chain products were analyzed by high-throughput sequencing. Using fastp at Q25 and MiXCR, TCRdb reprocessed the public reads and kept productive beta chains. A single entry per CDR3 protein holds the most common genes and DNA from its merged rows. This sample holds 150,000 to 250,000 distinct CDR3 sequences; roughly 31% were observed only once. The top ten clonotypes cover 4% to 5.5% of the sample. Reading from cysteine to phenylalanine, the CDR3 counts 12 amino acids. This entry keeps only the CDR3 DNA: 36 bases, framed from base 1. The junction carries 6 bases between V and J, which are trimmed by 2 bases and 9 bases respectively. The germline V gene encodes CDR1 SGDLS and CDR2 YYNGEE. For this clonotype: Its antigen is unknown. No much larger clone exists at a distance of one base, and base qualities are not known.

Lymph node samples came from the axillary draining lymph nodes of breast cancer patients. The paper as a whole reports these results and caveats: In luminal-like breast cancer, tumor and nontumor tissue repertoires resembled each other significantly more than in basal-like breast cancer. The data were considered consistent with the idea that most tumor T cells come from the lymph node and then expand in tumor tissue. Tumor T-cell repertoires showed less diversity than lymph node repertoires and more diversity than nontumor tissue repertoires, and tumor T-cell repertoires showed preferential V and J gene usage. The study presented the conclusion that tumor T cells originate in lymph nodes as consistent with a hypothesis, not as something directly demonstrated.

Rearrangement joined TRBV9 to TRBJ1-6, with no confidently assigned D gene. The source is a female donor with breast cancer. Some clones in this sample may be carry-over from other donors' samples. Sequenced input: axillary lymph node tissue. Here is the DNA: TGTGCCAGCAGCGTCCTCGGTTCACCCCTCCACTTT. Its protein reads: CASSVLGSPLHF. The CDR3, completed at both ends by the reference TRBV9 and TRBJ1-6 genes, gives the full variable domain DSGVTQTPKHLITATGQRVTLRCSPRSGDLSVYWYQQSLDQGLQFLIQYYNGEERAKGNILERFSAQQFPDLHSELNLSSLELGDSALYFCASSVLGSPLHFGNGTRLTVT.